The 9 T cell receptor beta chains given below trace back to one sample, sequenced in a study of OX40 agonist ivuxolimab in advanced cancers. Generated by immunoSEQ multiplex PCR, the TCRdb table keeps only in-frame clones and is missing some. This table has around 60,000 clones, around 80% appearing once. Sequenced here: CD4+ or CD8+ T cells sorted from blood, sampled in a trial of the OX40 agonist ivuxolimab. The receptors were gathered from an adult with an advanced solid tumor such as melanoma, head and neck, liver or kidney cancer.

Concerning this clone: A far bigger clonotype differs at one base, so this is likely a read error. Other nucleotide sequences from this sample produce the same CDR3. The chain employs TRBV29-1 and TRBJ1-2; D ambiguous. The CDR3 loop spans 13 amino acids. CDR1 and CDR2 (germline): SQVTM, ANQGSEA. Between the trimmed V and J ends, which lost 6 bases and 0 bases, there was a span of 11 bases. The CDR3 DNA reads TGCAGCGTGGCTACCGGGGCTAACTATGGCTACACCTTC. This encodes CSVATGANYGYTF.

The chain employs TRBV5-1 and TRBJ2-6; no firm D call. V was cut by 1 base and J by 0 bases, with 2 bases left in between. The CDR3 loop spans 14 amino acids. CDR1 is SGHRS, CDR2 YFSETQ, per germline. Here the CDR3 reads CASSLSSGANVLTF. CDR3 in DNA: TGCGCCAGCAGCTTGAGCTCTGGGGCCAACGTCCTGACTTTC.

The chain combines TRBV6-5 with TRBJ1-6; D gene unclear. The CDR3 covers 12 residues. Germline CDR1 is MNHEY and CDR2 is SVGAGI. The germline V and J ends were trimmed by 0 bases and 10 bases, with 4 bases remaining between them. The CDR3 DNA reads as TGTGCCAGCAGTTACTCAGACTCACCCCTCCACTTT. This translates into CASSYSDSPLHF.

The genes are TRBV7-3 and TRBJ2-5, with TRBD1 identical over 8 bases. The CDR3 consists of 14 residues. Germline CDR1 reads SGHTA; CDR2 reads FQGTGA. Unmatched junction bases numbered 6, after V lost 4 bases and J lost 5 bases. This chain's CDR3 is CASSSDRGAETQYF. Here the CDR3 DNA reads TGTGCCAGCAGCTCAGACAGGGGCGCGGAGACCCAGTACTTC.

The gene calls are TRBV6-1 and TRBJ2-2; perhaps D is TRBD1 or TRBD2 (5 bases each). The CDR3 runs 14 residues. V was trimmed by 5 bases and J by 7 bases, leaving 14 bases between them. Germline V gene lookup returns CDR1 MNHNS and CDR2 SASEGT. CDR3 amino acids: CASSPNWDGGELFF. Here the CDR3 DNA reads TGTGCCAGCAGTCCAAATTGGGACGGCGGGGAGCTGTTTTTT.

This clone is medium-sized in the sample. This chain joins TRBV21-1 and TRBJ1-4; TRBD1 is taken as the D call from the table, unchecked against the DNA. TRBV21-1 is a known pseudogene. The CDR3 is 16 residues long. The CDR3 loop reads CASSKDVRQNNEKLFF. The CDR3 bases are TGTGCCAGCAGCAAAGACGTGAGACAGAATAATGAAAAACTGTTTTTT.

The genes are TRBV28 and TRBJ2-3, with D perhaps matching TRBD1 or TRBD2 (5 bases each). The germline V gene has CDR1 MDHEN and CDR2 SYDVKM. The CDR3 spans 14 residues. Trimming stripped 7 bases from V and 4 bases from J, with 15 bases between. CDR3 DNA sequence: TGTGCCAGCAATGAGGGGCAACACTCAGATACGCAGTATTTT. This encodes CASNEGQHSDTQYF.

This clone was seen a few times. The chain links TRBV7-2 to TRBJ1-3; D is undetermined. This CDR3 has 15 amino acids. The germline V gene encodes CDR1 SGHTA and CDR2 FQGNSA. The germline V and J ends were trimmed by 3 bases and 1 base, with 10 bases remaining between them. The CDR3 here is CASSLSAQSGNTIYF. DNA for the CDR3: TGTGCCAGCAGCTTGTCGGCACAGTCTGGAAACACCATATATTTT.

This clone has just a few counts. The chain couples TRBV15 to TRBJ1-6, with D perhaps matching TRBD1 (5 bases). CDR1 is LNHNV and CDR2 is YYDKDF in the germline V gene (reference sequence). The CDR3 has 16 residues. Trimming pared 0 bases from V and 4 bases from J, leaving 10 bases between. In DNA, the CDR3 is TGTGCCACCAGCAGAGATCTTGACAGTTATAATTCACCCCTCCACTTT. It yields the protein CATSRDLDSYNSPLHF.